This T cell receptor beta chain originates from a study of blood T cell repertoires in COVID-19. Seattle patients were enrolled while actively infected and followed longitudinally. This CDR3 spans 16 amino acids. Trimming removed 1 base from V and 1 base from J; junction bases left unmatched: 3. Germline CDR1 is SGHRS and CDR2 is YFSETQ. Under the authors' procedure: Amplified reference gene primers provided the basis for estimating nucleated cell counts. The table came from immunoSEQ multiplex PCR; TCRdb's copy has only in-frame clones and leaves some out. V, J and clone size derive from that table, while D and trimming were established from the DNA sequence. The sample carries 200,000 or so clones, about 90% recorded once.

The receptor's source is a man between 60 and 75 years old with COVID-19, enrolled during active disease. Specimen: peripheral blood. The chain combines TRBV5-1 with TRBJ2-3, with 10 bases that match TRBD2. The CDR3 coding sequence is TGCGCCAGCAGCTTGTATGGGACTAGCGGCACAGATACGCAGTATTTT. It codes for CASSLYGTSGTDTQYF.